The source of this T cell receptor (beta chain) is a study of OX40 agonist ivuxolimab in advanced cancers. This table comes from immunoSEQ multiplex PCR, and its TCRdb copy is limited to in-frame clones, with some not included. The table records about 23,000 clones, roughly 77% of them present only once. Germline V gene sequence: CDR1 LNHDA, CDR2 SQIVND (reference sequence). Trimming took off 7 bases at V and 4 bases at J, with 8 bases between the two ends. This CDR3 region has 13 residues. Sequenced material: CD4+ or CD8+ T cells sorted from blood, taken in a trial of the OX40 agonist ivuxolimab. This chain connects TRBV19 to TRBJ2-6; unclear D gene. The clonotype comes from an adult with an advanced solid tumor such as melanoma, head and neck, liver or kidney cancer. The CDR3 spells CASKDGGANVLTF. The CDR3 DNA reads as TGTGCCAGTAAAGACGGAGGGGCCAACGTCCTGACTTTC.